Presented here are 11 T cell receptor beta chains from one specimen sequenced in a study of PD-L1 blockade in urothelial cancer. The method was immunoSEQ multiplex PCR; TCRdb's version includes in-frame clones alone and lacks a portion of them. This sample carries approximately 50,000 clones, 82% of them seen once, and the ten largest clones take 1.5% to 2%. Time point specified: pretreatment peripheral blood. The source material was PBMCs, sampled around atezolizumab (anti-PD-L1) treatment. These receptors all come from a man in his fifties with urothelial cancer.

The chain recombines TRBV27 with TRBJ1-2; no firm D call. The V gene's germline CDR1 is MNHEY and CDR2 SMNVEV (reference sequence). The CDR3 consists of 15 residues. Trimming removed 0 bases at V and 0 bases at J, with 8 bases between. Here the CDR3 reads CASSLSAVANYGYTF. CDR3 sequence (DNA): TGTGCCAGCAGTTTATCGGCGGTAGCTAACTATGGCTACACCTTC.

The DNA for the CDR3 is TGTGCCAGCAGCTTAGACAGGGGAGGCGGAAACACCATATATTTT. Amino acid sequence: CASSLDRGGGNTIYF. The genes are TRBV7-2 and TRBJ1-3, with TRBD1 matching 7 bases. The V segment lost 1 base and the J segment 4 bases; nucleotides outside the gene matches: 4. The V gene's germline CDR1 is SGHTA and CDR2 FQGNSA. The CDR3 length is 15 residues.

V usage is TRBV7-8 and J usage is TRBJ1-1; D is unresolved. V gave up 1 base and J gave up 0 bases, with 6 bases separating them. The CDR3 is 14 residues long. Germline lookup yields CDR1 SGHVS and CDR2 FQNEAQ. The CDR3 protein is CASSLEIVNTEAFF. The CDR3 DNA reads as TGTGCCAGCAGCTTAGAGATAGTGAACACTGAAGCTTTCTTT.

The V and J genes are TRBV19 and TRBJ2-2; D may be TRBD2 (5 bases). The germline gives CDR1 LNHDA, CDR2 SQIVND (reference sequence). V gave up 4 bases and J gave up 4 bases, with 16 bases separating them. CDR3 length: 16 amino acids. The CDR3 sequence is CASSTPYRGGTGELFF. The CDR3 bases are TGTGCCAGTAGTACCCCTTATCGGGGTGGCACCGGGGAGCTGTTTTTT.

This sequence joins TRBV5-1 and TRBJ1-1, with TRBD1 as a possible D gene (5 bases). V was trimmed by 4 bases and J by 1 base, leaving 11 bases between them. The CDR3 is 14 residues long. CDR1 is SGHRS and CDR2 is YFSETQ in the germline V gene. The DNA for the CDR3 is TGCGCCAGCAGCCCCCTGGGGCCGAACACTGAAGCTTTCTTT. Translation gives CASSPLGPNTEAFF. The entire variable domain, with the rest obtained from reference TRBV5-1 and TRBJ1-1, is as follows: KAGVTQTPRYLIKTRGQQVTLSCSPISGHRSVSWYQQTPGQGLQFLFEYFSETQRNKGNFPGRFSGRQFSNSRSEMNVSTLELGDSALYLCASSPLGPNTEAFFGQGTRLTVV.

The V gene is TRBV5-1, the J gene TRBJ2-7; TRBD1 matches 10 bases. There are 14 residues in the CDR3. V lost 0 bases to trimming and J lost 6 bases; unmatched junction nucleotides: 3. Germline V gives CDR1 SGHRS, CDR2 YFSETQ. The CDR3 DNA is TGCGCCAGCAGCTTGGGACAGGGGGCGTTCGAGCAGTACGTC. This gives the protein CASSLGQGAFEQYV.

The V and J genes are TRBV7-3 and TRBJ1-4, with D possibly TRBD1 on 5 matching bases. The CDR3 spans 13 residues. The germline V and J ends were trimmed by 0 bases and 12 bases, with 11 bases remaining between them. Per the germline V gene, CDR1 is SGHTA and CDR2 is FQGTGA. Here the CDR3 DNA reads TGTGCCAGCAGCTTAACCCCAGGGTATCAACTGTTTTTT. This translates into CASSLTPGYQLFF. The whole variable domain, remainder taken from reference TRBV7-3 and TRBJ1-4, is GAGVSQTPSNKVTEKGKYVELRCDPISGHTALYWYRQSLGQGPEFLIYFQGTGAADDSGLPNDRFFAVRPEGSVSTLKIQRTERGDSAVYLCASSLTPGYQLFFGSGTQLSVL.

This clone has a single count. The chain carries TRBV5-1 and TRBJ2-3; D may be TRBD2 (7 bases). From germline, CDR1 is SGHRS and CDR2 YFSETQ. The V gene lost 1 base and the J gene lost 2 bases, with 14 bases spanning the gap. The CDR3 is 16 amino acids. DNA of the CDR3: TGCGCCAGCAGCTTGATTGGCGGGGGACACACAGATACGCAGTATTTT. Amino acids: CASSLIGGGHTDTQYF.

This clone was detected only a few times. The rearrangement uses TRBV4-2 and TRBJ1-6; 11 positions agree with TRBD1. Germline lookup yields CDR1 LGHNA and CDR2 YNFKEQ. V shed 0 bases and J 0 bases; nucleotides not matched to a gene: 7. The CDR3 has 20 residues. This CDR3 reads CASSQDPRTGGFSYNSPLHF. The CDR3 DNA reads TGTGCCAGCAGCCAAGACCCTCGGACAGGGGGCTTCTCCTATAATTCACCCCTCCACTTT.

The chain has TRBV7-2 and TRBJ2-5; 7 bases are a match to TRBD1. CDR3 length: 15 amino acids. The V gene end was trimmed by 4 bases and the J gene end by 1 base; junction bases not matched to a gene: 6. Germline lookup yields CDR1 SGHTA and CDR2 FQGNSA. The CDR3 protein is CASSSTGTVQETQYF. Here the CDR3 DNA reads TGTGCCAGCAGCTCCACCGGGACAGTCCAAGAGACCCAGTACTTC.

This rearrangement joins TRBV4-1 to TRBJ2-5; 7 bases are a match to TRBD1. CDR3 size: 12 residues. CDR1 and CDR2 (germline): MGHRA, YSYEKL. V lost 6 bases, J lost 3 bases, and 1 base stayed unmatched. The CDR3 bases are TGCGCCAGCAGGGGGACAGAAGAGACCCAGTACTTC. Translated, it gives CASRGTEETQYF.